The rows below give T cell receptor beta chains drawn from one sample of a study of blood T cell repertoires in COVID-19. Sequencing used immunoSEQ multiplex PCR; TCRdb keeps in-frame clones, though not all of them. Of approximately 210,000 clones in the sample, around 89% are singletons; the top ten hold 4% to 5.5%. The sequencing input was peripheral blood. These receptors all come from a woman between 40 and 50 years old with acute or convalescent COVID-19. The CDR3 runs from the conserved cysteine through the conserved F or W. Fields, in order: D gene, J gene, V gene, CDR3 length, clone size, CDR3 protein, CDR3 DNA. A D gene is named only where the DNA matches it firmly. A clone size is listed for some rows: how often the clone was seen (once, few, many), or a class if it is expanded.

NA,TRBJ1-2,TRBV3-1/TRBV3-2,16,NA,CASSQAGRLEASGYTF,TGTGCCAGCAGCCAAGCAGGCCGATTGGAGGCCTCGGGCTACACCTTC
NA,TRBJ1-1,TRBV7-2,15,NA,CASSLPPGGNTEAFF,TGTGCCAGCAGCTTACCCCCGGGGGGGAACACTGAAGCTTTCTTT
NA,TRBJ1-4,TRBV15,15,NA,CATSRGPEGGEKLFF,TGTGCCACCAGCAGAGGACCCGAGGGAGGTGAAAAACTGTTTTTT
TRBD2,TRBJ2-3,TRBV7-6,17,NA,CASSLATSGGAGDTQYF,TGTGCCAGCAGCTTGGCGACTAGCGGGGGGGCCGGAGATACGCAGTATTTT
TRBD2,TRBJ2-3,TRBV5-4,15,once,CASSAPGLAGDTQYF,TGTGCCAGCAGCGCCCCGGGACTAGCTGGTGATACGCAGTATTTT
TRBD1,TRBJ1-2,TRBV6-1,14,NA,CASSPGQTNYGYTF,TGTGCCAGCAGTCCGGGACAGACGAACTATGGCTACACCTTC
NA,TRBJ1-5,TRBV11-2,13,NA,CASSYRVNQPQHF,TGTGCCAGCAGTTACAGGGTCAATCAGCCCCAGCATTTT
NA,TRBJ2-2,TRBV7-8,15,NA,CASSLAEWSAGELFF,TGTGCCAGCAGCTTAGCGGAGTGGAGCGCCGGGGAGCTGTTTTTT
NA,TRBJ1-5,TRBV7-8,14,once,CASSLNRGNQPQHF,TGTGCCAGCAGCTTGAACAGGGGCAATCAGCCCCAGCATTTT
NA,TRBJ1-1,TRBV6-6,14,NA,CASSPRLLNTEAFF,TGTGCCAGCAGTCCCCGGTTGTTGAACACTGAAGCTTTCTTT
NA,TRBJ2-5,TRBV10-3,15,NA,CAISESQTGQETQYF,TGTGCCATCAGTGAGTCGCAGACAGGCCAAGAGACCCAGTACTTC
TRBD1,TRBJ2-5,TRBV6-5,14,NA,CASRRTGRLETQYF,TGTGCCAGCAGACGGACAGGTCGGTTAGAGACCCAGTACTTC
NA,TRBJ2-2,TRBV2,19,once,CASSEAERWGGPNTGELFF,TGTGCCAGCAGTGAAGCCGAAAGGTGGGGGGGCCCGAACACCGGGGAGCTGTTTTTT
TRBD1,TRBJ1-1,TRBV6-6,16,NA,CASRMNRGPMNTEAFF,TGTGCCTCCAGGATGAACAGGGGGCCTATGAACACTGAAGCTTTCTTT
TRBD1,TRBJ2-4,TRBV5-1,15,NA,CASSPETGVKNIQYF,TGCGCCAGCAGCCCGGAGACAGGGGTCAAAAACATTCAGTACTTC
TRBD1,TRBJ2-5,TRBV3-1/TRBV3-2,14,NA,CASSLDRVVETQYF,TGTGCCAGCAGCCTTGACAGGGTAGTTGAGACCCAGTACTTC
NA,TRBJ2-5,TRBV7-8,13,NA,CASSLGSPETQYF,TGTGCCAGCAGCTTAGGTTCTCCAGAGACCCAGTACTTC
NA,TRBJ2-1,TRBV3-1/TRBV3-2,13,NA,CASSQPASGEQFF,TGTGCCAGCAGCCAACCCGCCTCGGGTGAGCAGTTCTTC
TRBD1,TRBJ1-5,TRBV3-1/TRBV3-2,20,NA,CASSQGEQGDSRESNQPQHF,TGTGCCAGCAGCCAAGGAGAACAGGGGGATTCAAGGGAAAGCAATCAGCCCCAGCATTTT
TRBD1,TRBJ2-4,TRBV4-1,15,NA,CASSLGTVAKNIQYF,TGCGCCAGCAGCCTAGGGACAGTAGCCAAAAACATTCAGTACTTC
TRBD1,TRBJ2-3,TRBV5-1,18,NA,CASSLGPRTGVFSDTQYF,TGCGCCAGCAGCTTGGGCCCCCGGACAGGGGTGTTTTCAGATACGCAGTATTTT
TRBD1,TRBJ2-2,TRBV24-1,16,once,CATSRPRTGGTGELFF,TGTGCCACCTCCAGGCCCCGGACAGGGGGCACCGGGGAGCTGTTTTTT
NA,TRBJ2-1,TRBV3-1/TRBV3-2,16,NA,CASSREGGGGYNEQFF,TGTGCCAGCAGCCGGGAAGGAGGGGGGGGCTACAATGAGCAGTTCTTC
TRBD1,TRBJ2-4,TRBV11-2,17,NA,CASSSRPGQGVENIQYF,TGTGCCAGCAGCTCCAGGCCCGGACAGGGGGTCGAAAACATTCAGTACTTC
TRBD2,TRBJ2-1,TRBV7-2,16,few,CASSSPGGGRYNEQFF,TGTGCCAGCAGCTCCCCCGGCGGGGGGCGCTACAATGAGCAGTTCTTC
TRBD2,TRBJ2-1,TRBV27,15,NA,CASSRTSGAYNEQFF,TGTGCCAGCAGCCGGACTAGCGGGGCATACAATGAGCAGTTCTTC
NA,TRBJ1-1,TRBV6-1,15,NA,CASSDVLVGDTEAFF,TGTGCCAGCAGTGACGTATTAGTGGGAGACACTGAAGCTTTCTTT
NA,TRBJ1-6,TRBV9,13,NA,CASSVQGNSPLHF,TGTGCCAGCAGCGTCCAGGGAAATTCACCCCTCCACTTT
NA,TRBJ2-1,TRBV9,15,NA,CASNLRQGPYNEQFF,TGTGCCAGCAACCTACGCCAGGGCCCCTACAATGAGCAGTTCTTC
NA,TRBJ2-2,TRBV11-1,17,NA,CASSLAVTGGDTGELFF,TGTGCCAGCAGCTTAGCGGTTACCGGAGGGGACACCGGGGAGCTGTTTTTT
NA,TRBJ1-4,TRBV3-1/TRBV3-2,13,NA,CASSQGHGEKLFF,TGTGCCAGCAGCCAGGGACATGGTGAAAAACTGTTTTTT
NA,TRBJ1-4,TRBV10-3,17,NA,CAISEFIGQSTNEKLFF,TGTGCCATCAGTGAATTCATCGGACAGTCAACTAATGAAAAACTGTTTTTT
TRBD1,TRBJ1-2,TRBV5-5,14,NA,CASSLDRGVRGYTF,TGTGCCAGCAGCTTGGACAGGGGAGTTCGTGGCTACACCTTC
NA,TRBJ1-1,TRBV19,13,NA,CASTPWGGTEAFF,TGTGCCAGTACTCCTTGGGGGGGGACTGAAGCTTTCTTT
NA,TRBJ1-4,TRBV20-1,11,NA,CSVPRGEKLFF,TGCAGTGTTCCCAGGGGTGAAAAACTGTTTTTT
TRBD2,TRBJ2-3,TRBV6-4,15,NA,CASSETSGGGDTQYF,TGTGCCAGCAGTGAGACTAGCGGGGGAGGCGATACGCAGTATTTT
NA,TRBJ1-6,TRBV23-1,15,NA,CASSQSRGRNSPLHF,TGCGCCAGCAGTCAATCGCGGGGGCGTAATTCACCCCTCCACTTT
NA,TRBJ1-5,TRBV2,12,NA,CASGGGGQTQHF,TGTGCCAGCGGGGGAGGAGGCCAGACCCAGCATTTT
NA,TRBJ1-2,TRBV5-1,17,few,CASSSSLTSRDESGYTF,TGCGCCAGCAGCTCGTCGCTAACATCCAGGGATGAGAGTGGCTACACCTTC
NA,TRBJ2-4,TRBV5-1,14,NA,CASSPEGAQNIQYF,TGCGCCAGCAGCCCGGAGGGGGCCCAAAACATTCAGTACTTC
TRBD1,TRBJ1-1,TRBV6-5,14,once,CASSPPGTGLEAFF,TGTGCCAGCAGTCCGCCCGGGACAGGACTAGAAGCTTTCTTT
NA,TRBJ2-5,TRBV7-3,15,once,CASSLSPGGAETQYF,TGTGCCAGCAGCTTAAGTCCCGGGGGAGCGGAGACCCAGTACTTC
NA,TRBJ1-2,TRBV10-3,13,NA,CAISEAGSYGYTF,TGTGCCATCAGTGAGGCAGGGTCCTATGGCTACACCTTC
NA,TRBJ1-1,TRBV3-1/TRBV3-2,19,NA,CASSQGVYFSGLLNTEAFF,TGTGCCAGCAGCCAAGGGGTGTATTTTTCGGGGTTATTGAACACTGAAGCTTTCTTT
TRBD1,TRBJ1-2,TRBV7-8,14,NA,CASSSRDRVYGYTF,TGTGCCAGCAGCTCCCGGGACAGGGTCTATGGCTACACCTTC
NA,TRBJ2-3,TRBV19,15,once,CASSIGATSTDTQYF,TGTGCCAGTAGTATAGGGGCAACTAGCACAGATACGCAGTATTTT
TRBD1,TRBJ2-3,TRBV6-5,14,NA,CASNRDSRTDTQYF,TGTGCCAGCAATAGGGACAGTCGCACAGATACGCAGTATTTT
NA,TRBJ1-5,TRBV6-2/TRBV6-3,15,NA,CASSYRGNSNQPQHF,TGTGCCAGCAGTTACAGGGGTAATAGCAATCAGCCCCAGCATTTT